These T cell receptor beta chains were read from a single sample in a study of blood T cells in healthy people across ages. MiXCR was run by TCRdb on the 5' RACE reads, yielding one entry per CDR3 protein. Seen here are approximately 1.5 million distinct CDR3 sequences, approximately 32% observed once, and the top ten hold approximately 11%. The sample comprised blood. Every receptor here comes from a woman between 25 and 40 years old in good health. CDR3s include the opening cysteine and the closing phenylalanine or tryptophan. D genes are given only for firm matches. Part of the rows lack a size; the others show once, few, many or a class for expanded clones.

DNA: TGTGCCAGCAGCTTATCCCCGGGGGGAACCTACAATGAGCAGTTCTTC
CDR3: CASSLSPGGTYNEQFF
size: .
V: TRBV7-2
D: TRBD2
J: TRBJ2-1

DNA: TGTGCTAGCAGCAGGCCCGAGGTGGGGGCCAACGTCCTGACTTTC
CDR3: CASSRPEVGANVLTF
size: few
V: TRBV7-3
D: .
J: TRBJ2-6

DNA: TGTGCCAGCAGCCAAGGGACAGGGGGCACAGATACGCAGTATTTT
CDR3: CASSQGTGGTDTQYF
size: many
V: TRBV4-1
D: TRBD1
J: TRBJ2-3

DNA: TGTGCCGTCACGGGTCTCCTCCCGGGACAGAGGTCTGGGGCCAACGTCCTGACTTTC
CDR3: CAVTGLLPGQRSGANVLTF
size: .
V: TRBV10-3
D: TRBD1
J: TRBJ2-6

DNA: TGTGCCAGCGGGGCCGGGGCACCAAAGAGGGCCTACGAGCAGTACTTC
CDR3: CASGAGAPKRAYEQYF
size: .
V: TRBV12-3/TRBV12-4
D: .
J: TRBJ2-7

DNA: TGTGCCAGCAGCCCTAATCGGTATGGTACTGAAGCTTTCTTT
CDR3: CASSPNRYGTEAFF
size: few
V: TRBV7-2
D: .
J: TRBJ1-1

DNA: TGCGCCACCCGAAGCGGGGGGGCGGGCAATGAGCAGTTCTTC
CDR3: CATRSGGAGNEQFF
size: few
V: TRBV5-1
D: TRBD2
J: TRBJ2-1

DNA: TGTGCCAGCAGCCAAGCCCGGGCCGGGGGGGGAAGGTCCGAGCAGTACTTC
CDR3: CASSQARAGGGRSEQYF
size: .
V: TRBV4-2
D: TRBD2
J: TRBJ2-7

DNA: TGTGCCAGCAGCGTACAGGGGGCCGGTGAGCAGTTCTTC
CDR3: CASSVQGAGEQFF
size: few
V: TRBV6-1
D: TRBD1
J: TRBJ2-1

DNA: TGCGCCAGCGCCCCAGCGTCCCTAGCGGTCACTTCCTACAATGAGCAGTTCTTC
CDR3: CASAPASLAVTSYNEQFF
size: .
V: TRBV5-1
D: TRBD2
J: TRBJ2-1

DNA: TGTGCCTGGAGTCGGGGAGGGACTCCTCAAGAGACCCAGTACTTC
CDR3: CAWSRGGTPQETQYF
size: .
V: TRBV30
D: TRBD2
J: TRBJ2-5

DNA: TGCGCCAGCAGCCAAGTAGAATGGGGCTCTGGAAACACCATATATTTT
CDR3: CASSQVEWGSGNTIYF
size: once
V: TRBV4-1
D: .
J: TRBJ1-3

DNA: TGTGCCAGCAGTCCTGAGGGACTAGCGGGATACGAGCAGTACTTC
CDR3: CASSPEGLAGYEQYF
size: .
V: TRBV3-1
D: TRBD2
J: TRBJ2-7

DNA: TGCGCCAGCAGCATTAAGGCAGGCACTACCTACAATGAGCAGTTCTTC
CDR3: CASSIKAGTTYNEQFF
size: few
V: TRBV5-1
D: .
J: TRBJ2-1

DNA: TGTGCCAGCAGCCAACAGGGTCTCACCTACGAGCAGTACTTC
CDR3: CASSQQGLTYEQYF
size: few
V: TRBV28
D: .
J: TRBJ2-7

DNA: TGTGCCAGCAGCCCTCGACTAGCGGGAGGGCCAATAGGGAACACCGGGGAGCTGTTTTTT
CDR3: CASSPRLAGGPIGNTGELFF
size: once
V: TRBV11-1
D: TRBD2
J: TRBJ2-2

DNA: TGTGCCAGCAGCCTCGTCCCGGGACTTGAACGGGACCAAGAGACCCAGTACTTC
CDR3: CASSLVPGLERDQETQYF
size: once
V: TRBV5-6
D: .
J: TRBJ2-5

DNA: TGCAGTGCTAGAGATTTGGCTAGCGGGAATATTGAGCAGTTCTTC
CDR3: CSARDLASGNIEQFF
size: many
V: TRBV20-1
D: TRBD2
J: TRBJ2-1

DNA: TGTGCCACCACAACTAGCGGGGAGACCCAGTACTTC
CDR3: CATTTSGETQYF
size: few
V: TRBV7-8
D: TRBD2
J: TRBJ2-5

DNA: TGCGCCAGCAGCTTGGAGCTAGCGGGAACTTACAATGAGCAGTTCTTC
CDR3: CASSLELAGTYNEQFF
size: many
V: TRBV5-1
D: TRBD2
J: TRBJ2-1

DNA: TGTGCCAGCAGCTCCCGGACCGAGGGTACGCAGTATTTT
CDR3: CASSSRTEGTQYF
size: once
V: TRBV7-3
D: .
J: TRBJ2-3

DNA: TGTGCCAGCACCATTATTTTAGCGGGGACGAACACCGGGGAGCTGTTTTTT
CDR3: CASTIILAGTNTGELFF
size: .
V: TRBV7-2
D: TRBD2
J: TRBJ2-2

DNA: TGTGCCATCAGTGAGCCCGGGACAGGGACCCTCTATAACGGCTACGCCTTC
CDR3: CAISEPGTGTLYNGYAF
size: once
V: TRBV10-3
D: TRBD1
J: TRBJ1-2